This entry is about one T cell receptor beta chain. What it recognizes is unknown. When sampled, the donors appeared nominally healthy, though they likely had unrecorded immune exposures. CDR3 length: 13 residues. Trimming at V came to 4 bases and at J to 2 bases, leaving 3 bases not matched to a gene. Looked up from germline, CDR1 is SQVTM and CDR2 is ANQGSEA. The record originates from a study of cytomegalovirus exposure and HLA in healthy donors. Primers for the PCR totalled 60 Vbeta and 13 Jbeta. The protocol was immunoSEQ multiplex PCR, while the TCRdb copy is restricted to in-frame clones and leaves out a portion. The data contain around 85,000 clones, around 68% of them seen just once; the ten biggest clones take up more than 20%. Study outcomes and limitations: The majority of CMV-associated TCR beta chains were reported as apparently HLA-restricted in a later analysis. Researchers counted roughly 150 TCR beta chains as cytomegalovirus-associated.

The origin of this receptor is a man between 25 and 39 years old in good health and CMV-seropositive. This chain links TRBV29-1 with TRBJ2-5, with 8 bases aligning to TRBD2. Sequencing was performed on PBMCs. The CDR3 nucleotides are TGCAGCGTTGGCACTAGCGGACAAGAGACCCAGTACTTC. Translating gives CSVGTSGQETQYF.